The T cell receptor beta chain under discussion was sequenced for a study of sequential checkpoint blockade in melanoma. Study details: Arm A got nivolumab then ipilimumab; arm B the reverse, 1:1.

Profiled with immunoSEQ multiplex PCR; TCRdb holds only in-frame clones, not every one. The sample has 13,000 or so clones; approximately 52% are singletons. Treatment specified: randomized to nivolumab then ipilimumab (arm A) or the reverse (arm B). This clone was recorded only once. Trimming shortened V by 2 bases and J by 15 bases, and 17 bases separated the two germline ends. The CDR3 contains 13 residues. From germline, CDR1 is LNHNV and CDR2 YYDKDF (reference sequence). This sequence joins TRBV15 and TRBJ1-5; D is perhaps TRBD1 (6 bases). Sequenced here: CD8+ T cells sorted from blood (inferred from file names), sampled from a patient given nivolumab and ipilimumab in sequence. The clonotype comes from a human donor with melanoma. CDR3 loop: CATSRNGGAEPHF. The CDR3 DNA reads TGTGCCACCAGCAGAAACGGGGGGGCAGAGCCGCATTTT.